This T cell receptor (beta chain) was recovered during a study of graft-versus-host responses after intestinal transplantation. Study summary: Grafts were multivisceral, liver-intestinal, or isolated intestinal. Every recipient underwent anti-thymocyte globulin induction, then tacrolimus and steroids for 3 to 4 years. General study points: Recipient marrow held GvH clones, some first seen in ileum or blood. The highest levels of circulating GvH clones went along with early declines in HvG clones after transplant.

On this clone itself: Its antigen is currently unknown.

This CDR3 spans 12 amino acids. Germline loops: CDR1 SGHNT, CDR2 YYREEE (reference sequence). The ends lost 1 base at V and 6 bases at J; junction bases unmatched: 1. Clones were read by immunoSEQ multiplex PCR, and TCRdb kept only the in-frame ones, dropping some. Among 90,000 to 130,000 clones listed, 85% to 95% were seen once. The gene calls are TRBV5-4 and TRBJ2-7; TRBD1 matches 7 bases. The specimen was unstimulated CD8+ T cells sorted from spleen or lymph node cells, collected before intestinal transplant. The source is a human donor who received an intestinal transplant. The CDR3 here is CASSLPGGEQYF. In DNA, the CDR3 is TGTGCCAGCAGCTTGCCAGGGGGCGAGCAGTACTTC.